This entry lists 21 T cell receptor beta chains sequenced from one sample in a study of T cells in Graves' hyperthyroidism and ophthalmopathy. RNA transcripts gave rise to amplified TCR beta CDR3 regions. HTBI primers were used for first-round RT-PCR of the TCR CDR3. TCRdb analysed the multiplex PCR reads with MiXCR anew, one entry per CDR3 protein. Counted here are roughly 61,000 distinct CDR3 sequences, about 50% occurring once; the ten biggest clones make up about 3.3%. Material for sequencing was blood. The receptors come from a woman aged 55-75 years with Graves' ophthalmopathy.

This chain's CDR3 is CASGGLADGSTQYF. DNA of the CDR3: TGTGCCAGCGGGGGACTAGCGGATGGAAGTACGCAGTATTTT. V gene TRBV7-2 combines with J gene TRBJ2-3, with 11 bases fitting TRBD2. Per germline, CDR1 SGHTA and CDR2 FQGNSA. The CDR3 is 14 amino acids. J lost 8 bases, V lost 8 bases, and 9 bases had no gene match. Filled out from reference TRBV7-2 and TRBJ2-3, the complete variable domain reads GAGVSQSPSNKVTEKGKDVELRCDPISGHTALYWYRQSLGQGLEFLIYFQGNSAPDKSGLPSDRFSAERTGGSVSTLTIQRTQQEDSAVYLCASGGLADGSTQYFGPGTRLTVL.

V is TRBV20-1 and J is TRBJ2-3; 15 bases are shared with TRBD2. CDR1 and CDR2 (germline): DFQATT, SNEGSKA (reference sequence). This CDR3 region has 18 residues. V lost 1 base and J lost 5; bases outside the gene matches: 10. CDR3 DNA: TGCAGTGCTAGAGCCCCGAGAGGGACTAGCGGGAGGCAAGATACGCAGTATTTT. This encodes CSARAPRGTSGRQDTQYF.

The V and J genes are TRBV7-9 and TRBJ1-3; 7 bases fit TRBD1. J lost 0 bases, V lost 5 bases, and 10 bases had no gene match. The CDR3 has 17 amino acids. The V gene's germline CDR1 is SEHNR and CDR2 FQNEAQ (reference sequence). The CDR3 DNA sequence: TGTGCCAGCAGCGCGAAGACAGGGTCGCCCTCTGGAAACACCATATATTTT. Its protein is CASSAKTGSPSGNTIYF.

The genes are TRBV4-3 and TRBJ1-6, with 7 bases aligning to TRBD1. Per germline, CDR1 LGHNA and CDR2 YSLEER. This CDR3 comprises 14 residues. Trimming at V came to 1 base and at J to 9 bases, leaving 3 bases not matched to a gene. CDR3 sequence reads: CASSQGQGTSPLHF. CDR3 coding DNA: TGCGCCAGCAGCCAAGGACAGGGAACTTCACCCCTCCACTTT.

This clonotype was detected only once. V is TRBV15 and J is TRBJ2-7; 14 nucleotides agree with TRBD2. The CDR3 totals 16 residues. Unmatched junction bases numbered 3, after V lost 1 base and J lost 4 bases. Germline CDR1 and CDR2: LNHNV and YYDKDF (reference sequence). The CDR3 region has the DNA TGTGCCACCAGCAGAGGAGGGACTAGCGGGGGTTACGAGCAGTACTTC. Translated: CATSRGGTSGGYEQYF.

This clonotype was detected ten times or more. J is TRBJ2-3 and V is TRBV2; D is ambiguous. The CDR3 loop spans 15 amino acids. Trimming left V 3 bases short and J 0 bases short, with 10 bases between. The germline V gene encodes CDR1 SNHLY and CDR2 FYNNEI. As DNA, the CDR3 is TGTGCCAGCAGTGATTCCTCGGACAGCACAGATACGCAGTATTTT. Protein: CASSDSSDSTDTQYF.

The CDR3 nucleotides read TGCAGTGCTAGCCCACCCCAGGATAATGAAAAACTGTTTTTT. It specifies CSASPPQDNEKLFF. The V call is TRBV20-1, the J call TRBJ1-4; D not resolved. The CDR3 covers 14 residues. Germline V gene lookup returns CDR1 DFQATT and CDR2 SNEGSKA (reference sequence). The V gene lost 3 bases and the J gene lost 4 bases, with 12 bases spanning the gap.

With respect to this clonotype: Germline is not matched at one junction end, which may reflect a read error. The genes are TRBV5-6 and TRBJ1-2, with a possible D match to TRBD1 (5 bases). The CDR3 is 11 amino acids. Germline V lookup: CDR1 SGHDT, CDR2 YYEEEE. The CDR3 loop reads CASSVAGKESF. The CDR3 coding sequence is TGTGCCAGCAGCGTAGCAGGGAAGGAGTCCTTC. The entire variable domain, with the rest obtained from reference TRBV5-6 and TRBJ1-2, is as follows: DAGVTQSPTHLIKTRGQQVTLRCSPKSGHDTVSWYQQALGQGPQFIFQYYEEEERQRGNFPDRFSGHQFPNYSSELNVNALLLGDSALYLCASSVAGKESFGSGTRLTVV.

This clonotype was counted many times. The V gene is TRBV9, the J gene TRBJ2-7; D might be TRBD1 or TRBD2, each matching 5 bases. Germline lookup yields CDR1 SGDLS and CDR2 YYNGEE. The CDR3 contains 14 residues. Trimming removed 0 bases at V and 3 bases at J, with 10 bases between. The CDR3 DNA is TGTGCCAGCAGCGTAGGGGACCGCAACTACGAGCAGTACTTC. The encoded protein is CASSVGDRNYEQYF.

This clonotype is deemed medium-sized (0.01 to 0.1%). This chain joins TRBV19 and TRBJ1-5; D possibly corresponds to TRBD1 (6 bases). Germline lookup yields CDR1 LNHDA and CDR2 SQIVND (reference sequence). The V gene lost 6 bases and the J gene lost 4 bases, with 16 bases spanning the gap. The CDR3 extends over 15 amino acids. CDR3 region: CASSPTVGGNQPQHF. The CDR3 DNA sequence: TGTGCCAGTAGCCCTACGGTAGGGGGAAATCAGCCCCAGCATTTT.

Points on this clonotype: A read error may account for a junction end that differs from germline. The genes are TRBV5-4 and TRBJ2-7; 7 bases align to TRBD2. Germline V lookup: CDR1 SGHNT, CDR2 YYREEE (reference sequence). CDR3 length: 13 residues. CDR3 sequence: CVSRPSGSHEQYF. CDR3 DNA sequence: TGTGTCAGCAGGCCTAGCGGCTCCCACGAGCAGTACTTC.

This sequence joins TRBV12-3 or TRBV12-4 and TRBJ2-6, with 12 nucleotides matching TRBD2. V lost 4 bases to trimming and J lost 4 bases; unmatched junction nucleotides: 8. CDR3 length: 18 amino acids. The chain's CDR3 is CASSSSGGANTGANVLTF. The CDR3 DNA follows: TGTGCCAGCAGTTCTAGCGGGGGGGCGAACACCGGGGCCAACGTCCTGACTTTC.

The rearrangement uses TRBV5-1 and TRBJ2-7; D is tentatively TRBD1 or TRBD2 (5 bases each). The germline gives CDR1 SGHRS, CDR2 YFSETQ. The CDR3 has 14 residues. Trimming removed 7 bases from V and 0 bases from J, with 14 bases in between. The CDR3 nucleotides are TGCGCCAGCTCTGATCCGGGGACCTCCTACGAGCAGTACTTC. It translates to CASSDPGTSYEQYF.

The chain is built from TRBV29-1 and TRBJ2-6; D is unresolved. Trimming cost V 3 bases and J 2 bases, with 8 bases left between them. This CDR3 has 14 residues. The germline V gene encodes CDR1 SQVTM and CDR2 ANQGSEA. DNA of the CDR3: TGCAGCGTTGAGGTGAGGCCTGGGGCCAACGTCCTGACTTTC. Protein sequence: CSVEVRPGANVLTF.

The rearrangement uses TRBV3-2 and TRBJ2-1; the DNA was not compared with TRBD1, the D call given in the table. TRBV3-2 is shown as a pseudogene. The CDR3 runs 15 residues. For the CDR3, the DNA is TGTGCCAGCAGCCCCCGGGACAGGGGTTGCAATGAGCAGTTCTTC. It encodes CASSPRDRGCNEQFF.

This chain joins TRBV6-5 and TRBJ1-2; D not resolved. The CDR3 runs to 15 residues. CDR1 and CDR2 from the germline V gene are MNHEY and SVGAGI. Trimming took off 6 bases at V and 7 bases at J, with 21 bases between the two ends. The CDR3 region is CASRRTSGPVTGYTF. DNA for the CDR3: TGTGCCAGCAGACGTACTAGCGGACCTGTGACTGGCTACACCTTC.

The chain couples TRBV20-1 to TRBJ2-3; TRBD2 might be the D (9 bases). The germline gives CDR1 DFQATT, CDR2 SNEGSKA (reference sequence). Trimming took 6 bases from V and 2 from J, leaving 27 bases between them. CDR3 length: 18 residues. The CDR3 bases are TGCAGTGCCGAGGGCGGGAGGGGGACAGGCTCACTCACAGATACGCAGTATTTT. This encodes CSAEGGRGTGSLTDTQYF.

In regard to this clonotype: Since no conserved phenylalanine or tryptophan closes the CDR3, a read error is the likely cause. Because the CDR3's place on the DNA is in doubt, the DNA is left out and the CDR3 is given as listed by TCRdb. The chain joins TRBV2 to TRBJ2-4; the D call of TRBD2 is as the table states it, not checked on the DNA. The CDR3 sequence runs 9 residues, both termini included. The V gene's germline CDR1 is SNHLY and CDR2 FYNNEI. The CDR3 spells CASSEPGAS.

This clonotype was detected many times. J is TRBJ2-7 and V is TRBV27; D may be TRBD1 (6 bases). With 5 bases removed from V and 2 bases from J, the gap between germline ends came to 16 bases. In germline, CDR1 is MNHEY, CDR2 SMNVEV (reference sequence). The CDR3 spans 15 residues. In DNA form, the CDR3 reads TGTGCCAGCAGTGTCAGGACGCAGGGGCCCTACGAGCAGTACTTC. Protein product: CASSVRTQGPYEQYF.

The rearrangement joins TRBV29-1 to TRBJ2-7; 12 positions match TRBD1. From germline, CDR1 is SQVTM and CDR2 ANQGSEA. The CDR3 runs to 13 residues. The V gene end was trimmed by 6 bases and the J gene end by 5 bases; junction bases not matched to a gene: 5. Here the CDR3 reads CSVRDRGRHEQYF. The CDR3 DNA sequence: TGCAGCGTGAGGGACAGGGGGCGGCACGAGCAGTACTTC.

The chain recombines TRBV24-1 with TRBJ1-1; the match to TRBD1 covers 8 bases. V trimming: 9 bases; J trimming: 5 bases; junction bases outside the gene matches: 16. The CDR3 sequence is 16 residues long. Germline CDR1 is KGHDR and CDR2 is SFDVKD. CDR3 protein: CATADRVEFVGTEAFF. The CDR3, as DNA: TGTGCCACCGCGGACAGGGTTGAGTTCGTTGGAACTGAAGCTTTCTTT.